This TCR beta chain is from a study of T-cell memory formation after mild COVID-19. This CDR3 has 14 amino acids. Trimming took 3 bases from V and 6 from J; bases not matched to a gene: 7. The V gene's germline CDR1 is SGHNT and CDR2 YYREEE (reference sequence). This clonotype showed up just a few times. In TCRdb, the 5' RACE reads were re-called with MiXCR into one record per CDR3 protein. This table holds under 350,000 distinct CDR3 sequences, 15% to 20% found once. The sequenced material came from PBMCs or a T cell subset sorted from them (not recorded which). The TCR was taken from a man aged 18 to 30 who had mild COVID-19 (a few samples of this study predate the infection). Cell type and time point are not known. The chain is built from TRBV5-4 and TRBJ1-1; the match to TRBD1 covers 8 bases. The CDR3 bases are TGTGCCAGCAGCTCAGGGGGCGAACCTGCTGAAGCTTTCTTT. Translating it yields CASSSGGEPAEAFF.